This T cell receptor (beta chain) was documented in a study of CD8+ T cells in alopecia areata. Study background: Treated patients were given oral tofacitinib, which was dosed at 5 to 10 mg twice daily.

Treatment in this sample: oral pan-JAK inhibitor, 5-10 mg twice daily. Study-wide points: Relative to normal scalp, lesional scalp, especially alopecia totalis/universalis, showed higher clonality. Numerous clones, expanded in lesions, remained in scalp and blood during tofacitinib. Tofacitinib yielded significantly lower scalp clonality and fewer expanded CD8+ clones among the top 100.

Germline loops: CDR1 LNHNV, CDR2 YYDKDF (reference sequence). V lost 0 bases and J 7 bases, leaving 13 bases between the germline ends. This CDR3 is 14 amino acids long. This clone was counted only a few times. The antigen is undetermined. Extracted from the samples, RNA was reverse transcribed into cDNA to serve as the sequencing template. Sequencing was performed with immunoSEQ multiplex PCR; in TCRdb, only in-frame clones are kept and a portion is missing. The sample holds under 350,000 clones; roughly 60% are singletons and the top ten take around 1.8%. The sequencing here drew on CD4+ T cells sorted from blood, taken at week 24, from a patient treated with tofacitinib. The V and J genes are TRBV15 and TRBJ2-7, with D perhaps matching TRBD1 (5 bases). The TCR was taken from a human donor with alopecia areata. CDR3 nucleotide sequence: TGTGCCACCAGCAGAGAGGGCCAGGCAGGGGAGCAGTACTTC. Amino acid sequence: CATSREGQAGEQYF.